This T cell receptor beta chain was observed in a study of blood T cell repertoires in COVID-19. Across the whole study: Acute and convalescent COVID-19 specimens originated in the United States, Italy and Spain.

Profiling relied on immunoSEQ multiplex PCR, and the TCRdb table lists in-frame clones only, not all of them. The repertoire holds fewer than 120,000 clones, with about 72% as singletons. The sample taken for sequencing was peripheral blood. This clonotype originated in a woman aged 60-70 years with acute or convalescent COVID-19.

The CDR3 DNA is TGTGCCACCAGTGATTCGGGAAGAGTGGATGGCTACACCTTC. This codes for CATSDSGRVDGYTF. V and J are TRBV24-1 and TRBJ1-2; no clear D. Germline-derived CDR1 and CDR2 are KGHDR and SFDVKD. This CDR3 is built from 14 residues. The V gene lost 2 bases and the J gene lost 6 bases, with 12 bases spanning the gap.